This T cell receptor (beta chain) was identified during a study of CD8 T cells in ankylosing spondylitis. One entry per CDR3 protein, called by TCRdb with MiXCR from the 5' RACE reads. The table records 210,000 or so distinct CDR3 sequences, roughly 8.2% of them present only once. This CDR3 comprises 14 residues. J lost 5 bases, V lost 4 bases, and 7 bases had no gene match. The V gene's germline CDR1 is SGHRS and CDR2 YFSETQ. This clonotype appeared many times. This sequence originates from a female donor with ankylosing spondylitis or in good health (not recorded which). Source material: blood, either unsorted or a sorted T cell fraction (not recorded which). V usage is TRBV5-1 and J usage is TRBJ2-7, with 9 bases that match TRBD1. The CDR3 sequence is CASSPGQGGNEQYF. The CDR3 DNA reads TGCGCCAGCAGCCCGGGACAGGGAGGAAACGAGCAGTACTTC.